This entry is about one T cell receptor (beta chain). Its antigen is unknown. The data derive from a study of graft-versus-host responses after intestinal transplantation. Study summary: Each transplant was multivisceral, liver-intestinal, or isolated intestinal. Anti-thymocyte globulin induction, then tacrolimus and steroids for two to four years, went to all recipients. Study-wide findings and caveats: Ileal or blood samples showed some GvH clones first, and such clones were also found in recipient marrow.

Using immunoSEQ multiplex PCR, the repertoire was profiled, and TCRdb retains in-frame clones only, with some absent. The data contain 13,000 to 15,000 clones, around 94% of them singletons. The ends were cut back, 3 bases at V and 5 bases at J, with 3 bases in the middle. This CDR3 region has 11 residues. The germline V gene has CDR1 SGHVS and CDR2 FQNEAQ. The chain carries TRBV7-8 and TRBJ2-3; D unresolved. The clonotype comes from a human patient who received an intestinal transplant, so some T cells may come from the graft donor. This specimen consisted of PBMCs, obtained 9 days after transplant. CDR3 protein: CASSFGDTQYF. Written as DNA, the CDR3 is TGTGCCAGCAGCTTTGGAGATACGCAGTATTTT.